Each of the 23 T cell receptor beta chains below was sequenced from the same sample in a study of PD-1 blockade in classical Hodgkin lymphoma. Sequencing was performed with immunoSEQ multiplex PCR; in TCRdb, only in-frame clones are kept and a portion is missing. The table has 47,000 or so clones, around 72% seen once. All patients relapsed after autologous stem cell transplantation, and brentuximab vedotin exposure varied. The specimen comprised peripheral blood mononuclear cells (PBMCs), sampled at baseline. All receptors come from a human donor with classical Hodgkin lymphoma.

This rearrangement joins TRBV6-6 to TRBJ2-2; a possible D gene is TRBD1 (6 bases). The ends were cut back, 5 bases at V and 3 bases at J, with 10 bases in the middle. Germline values: CDR1 MNHNY, CDR2 SVGAGI (reference sequence). The CDR3 length is 14 residues. Here the CDR3 DNA reads TGTGCCAGCAGTAGGGACACGTACACCGGGGAGCTGTTTTTT. It specifies CASSRDTYTGELFF.

This clone was seen once. Other DNA sequences within the sample encode an identical CDR3. This chain links TRBV6-1 with TRBJ1-2, with a weak D call TRBD1 (5 bases). This CDR3 comprises 14 residues. The V gene's germline CDR1 is MNHNS and CDR2 SASEGT. Trimming stripped 2 bases from V and 2 bases from J, with 9 bases between. The CDR3 reads CASSEPGLNYGYTF. As DNA, the CDR3 is TGTGCCAGCAGTGAACCAGGGCTCAACTATGGCTACACCTTC.

This chain uses TRBV6-4 with TRBJ1-2; a weak D match, TRBD1 (6 bases). Germline V gene data show CDR1 as MRHNA and CDR2 as SNTAGT. The V gene lost 6 bases and the J gene lost 4 bases, with 18 bases spanning the gap. The CDR3 length is 15 residues. CDR3 amino acids: CASSLHRTTGYGYTF. CDR3 nucleotides: TGTGCCAGCAGCCTTCATAGGACGACAGGCTATGGCTACACCTTC.

The chain employs TRBV27 and TRBJ1-1, with D uncertain. The germline gives CDR1 MNHEY, CDR2 SMNVEV (reference sequence). This CDR3 has 17 amino acids. V was pared by 5 bases and J by 1 base, with 20 bases between. CDR3 in amino acids: CASSGGLNTKGNTEAFF. The CDR3 nucleotides are TGTGCCAGCAGTGGAGGTCTAAACACAAAAGGGAACACTGAAGCTTTCTTT.

This chain joins TRBV6-6 and TRBJ1-2; 7 bases map to TRBD1. The CDR3 sequence is 14 residues long. Germline V lookup: CDR1 MNHNY, CDR2 SVGAGI (reference sequence). Losses at the gene ends were 0 bases for V and 12 bases for J; bases not matched to a gene: 10. Written as DNA, the CDR3 is TGTGCCAGCAGTTACTCCGGGACAGTGCCCTACGACACCTTC. Translation: CASSYSGTVPYDTF.

In its sample, this clone was seen a few times. CDR3 DNA sequence: TGTGCCAGCAGCTTAATGGGCGGGCAGAATCAGCCCCAGCATTTT. Translation: CASSLMGGQNQPQHF. This chain links TRBV7-3 with TRBJ1-5; no firm D call. The V gene's germline CDR1 is SGHTA and CDR2 FQGTGA. Trimming pared 1 base from V and 4 bases from J, leaving 11 bases between. This CDR3 has 15 residues.

The chain has TRBV6-5 and TRBJ1-4; 10 bases fit TRBD1. The V and J ends lost 4 bases and 6 bases, in that order; junction bases with no gene match: 2. The CDR3 extends over 14 amino acids. Germline V lookup: CDR1 MNHEY, CDR2 SVGAGI. The CDR3 nucleotides are TGTGCCAGCAGTTCCGACAGGGGGCATGAAAAACTGTTTTTT. This codes for CASSSDRGHEKLFF.

The chain couples TRBV28 to TRBJ1-2, with 9 bases fitting TRBD1. The CDR3 has 14 amino acids. Germline V gene lookup returns CDR1 MDHEN and CDR2 SYDVKM. Trimming at V came to 2 bases and at J to 3 bases, leaving 1 base not matched to a gene. This CDR3 is CASSLTGGDYGYTF. CDR3 nucleotide sequence: TGTGCCAGCAGTTTAACAGGGGGCGACTATGGCTACACCTTC.

The chain employs TRBV15 and TRBJ1-1, with D maybe TRBD1 (6 bases). Germline-derived CDR1 and CDR2 are LNHNV and YYDKDF (reference sequence). V dropped 0 bases and J dropped 9 bases, with 17 bases sitting between them. The CDR3 has 15 residues. CDR3 sequence reads: CATSRERGAPVKAFF. In DNA, the CDR3 is TGTGCCACCAGCAGAGAGAGGGGGGCGCCGGTCAAAGCTTTCTTT.

The chain employs TRBV2 and TRBJ1-2; TRBD1 matches at 7 bases. The V and J ends lost 5 bases and 4 bases, in that order; junction bases with no gene match: 4. The CDR3 length is 13 residues. In germline, CDR1 is SNHLY, CDR2 FYNNEI. The CDR3 bases are TGTGCCAGCAGTTATCAGGGGGTCTATGGCTACACCTTC. It encodes CASSYQGVYGYTF.

The rearrangement joins TRBV5-1 to TRBJ2-7, with unresolved D. CDR1 and CDR2 (germline): SGHRS, YFSETQ. V lost 0 bases to trimming and J lost 2 bases, with 9 bases between them. The CDR3 sequence is 14 residues long. The CDR3 loop is CASSLDGDAYEQYF. The DNA for the CDR3 is TGCGCCAGCAGCTTGGATGGCGACGCCTACGAGCAGTACTTC.

The rearrangement uses TRBV28 and TRBJ1-1, with D possibly being TRBD1 (6 bases). V shed 5 bases and J shed 1 base, with 11 bases lying between them. The germline gives CDR1 MDHEN, CDR2 SYDVKM. This CDR3 is built from 14 residues. CDR3 sequence (DNA): TGTGCCAGCAGTCCGCTGGACAGGAACACTGAAGCTTTCTTT. This sequence encodes CASSPLDRNTEAFF.

The V and J genes are TRBV19 and TRBJ1-4; 10 positions agree with TRBD1. With V trimmed by 5 bases and J by 6 bases, 6 bases remained unmatched. The CDR3 runs to 15 residues. Looked up from germline, CDR1 is LNHDA and CDR2 is SQIVND (reference sequence). This chain's CDR3 is CASSPLDRGDEKLFF. CDR3 bases: TGTGCCAGTAGTCCACTGGACAGGGGGGATGAAAAACTGTTTTTT.

The chain has TRBV6-1 and TRBJ2-3; TRBD2 is a possible D gene (5 bases). CDR3 length: 16 amino acids. Germline V CDR1 and CDR2: MNHNS, SASEGT. V was shortened by 4 bases and J by 1 base, with 15 bases between the two germline ends. CDR3 amino acids: CASSVLGTGGTDTQYF. The CDR3, as DNA: TGTGCCAGCAGTGTACTAGGCACCGGGGGCACAGATACGCAGTATTTT.

CDR3: CATSLSGPTEAFF. DNA for the CDR3: TGTGCCACCTCTCTGAGTGGGCCCACTGAAGCTTTCTTT. V is TRBV5-4 and J is TRBJ1-1; no reliable D call. The length of the CDR3 is 13 residues. CDR1 and CDR2 (germline): SGHNT, YYREEE (reference sequence). V lost 9 bases and J 4 bases, leaving 16 bases between the germline ends.

This chain uses TRBV29-1 with TRBJ1-2; D uncertain. Germline V lookup: CDR1 SQVTM, CDR2 ANQGSEA. The CDR3 has 11 amino acids. The V end lost 4 bases, the J end lost 2 bases, and 5 bases lay between the germline ends. CDR3 amino acids: CSVVENYGYTF. In DNA, the CDR3 is TGCAGCGTTGTGGAGAACTATGGCTACACCTTC.

The chain recombines TRBV4-1 with TRBJ2-2; D perhaps matches TRBD2 (6 bases). The CDR3 length is 13 residues. V was shortened by 2 bases and J by 7 bases, with 8 bases between the two germline ends. Germline lookup yields CDR1 MGHRA and CDR2 YSYEKL. CDR3 DNA: TGCGCCAGCAGCCAATTGGGGGGCGGGGAGCTGTTTTTT. Translating it yields CASSQLGGGELFF.

The chain combines TRBV11-2 with TRBJ2-7; 7 bases map to TRBD1. Trimming at V came to 4 bases and at J to 3 bases, leaving 9 bases not matched to a gene. The CDR3 sequence is 15 residues long. CDR1 and CDR2 from the germline V gene are SGHAT and FQNNGV. CDR3 nucleotides: TGTGCCAGCAGCTCGAGACAGGGTAAAGGCTACGAGCAGTACTTC. Its protein product is CASSSRQGKGYEQYF.

The chain employs TRBV27 and TRBJ2-7; D remains ambiguous. CDR1 and CDR2 from the germline V gene are MNHEY and SMNVEV (reference sequence). The CDR3 is 15 amino acids. Trimming took 6 bases from V and 0 from J, leaving 15 bases between them. CDR3 coding DNA: TGTGCCAGCAGCGAATACCCAGGTCTCTCCTACGAGCAGTACTTC. It specifies CASSEYPGLSYEQYF.

The chain carries TRBV6-1 and TRBJ1-2, with no clear D. V was clipped by 3 bases and J by 2 bases, with 16 bases between them. Germline CDR1 MNHNS, CDR2 SASEGT. There are 16 residues in the CDR3. The CDR3 is CASSDDFGTSNYGYTF. CDR3 bases: TGTGCCAGCAGTGATGACTTCGGAACCTCAAACTATGGCTACACCTTC.

The CDR3 DNA follows: TGTGCCAGCAGTCTGATTAGGACACAAACTAGCAATCAGCCCCAGCATTTT. Protein product: CASSLIRTQTSNQPQHF. The chain employs TRBV28 and TRBJ1-5; D is perhaps TRBD1 (5 bases). Germline-derived CDR1 and CDR2 are MDHEN and SYDVKM. V was pared by 5 bases and J by 0 bases, with 17 bases between. This CDR3 contains 17 residues. The full variable domain, rest sourced from reference TRBV28 and TRBJ1-5, is DVKVTQSSRYLVKRTGEKVFLECVQDMDHENMFWYRQDPGLGLRLIYFSYDVKMKEKGDIPEGYSVSREKKERFSLILESASTNQTSMYLCASSLIRTQTSNQPQHFGDGTRLSIL.

V gene TRBV6-1 combines with J gene TRBJ1-5; D possibly corresponds to TRBD1 (5 bases). Germline CDR1 MNHNS, CDR2 SASEGT. The CDR3 is made up of 17 amino acids. Trimming cost V 4 bases and J 0 bases, with 16 bases left between them. The CDR3 nucleotides read TGTGCCAGCAGTGTTGACAGCTGGGTCTATAGCAATCAGCCCCAGCATTTT. Translation: CASSVDSWVYSNQPQHF.

The rearrangement joins TRBV28 to TRBJ2-3; D is ambiguous. The CDR3 extends over 17 amino acids. The germline gives CDR1 MDHEN, CDR2 SYDVKM. Trimming took 1 base from V and 0 from J, leaving 14 bases between them. The CDR3 region is CASSLLADITSTDTQYF. The CDR3 DNA is TGTGCCAGCAGTTTATTGGCAGACATTACTAGCACAGATACGCAGTATTTT.